This T cell receptor (beta chain) was retrieved from a study of T cells in Graves' hyperthyroidism and ophthalmopathy. Study-level information: Staff took peripheral blood when the initial diagnosis was made, before any treatment began. Whole-study findings and limits: The majority of expanded thyroid clonotypes above 0.001 also appeared in blood.

Regarding this clonotype: Its matching antigen is unknown.

Researchers amplified the TCR beta CDR3 regions from RNA transcripts. HTBI primers were used for first-round RT-PCR of the TCR CDR3. TCRdb re-derived calls from the multiplex PCR reads in MiXCR, one entry per CDR3 protein. The table records some 700,000 distinct CDR3 sequences, approximately 15% of them present only once. CDR1 is GTSNPN, CDR2 SVGIG, per germline (reference sequence). With V trimmed by 0 bases and J by 10 bases, 4 bases remained unmatched. CDR3 length: 12 residues. This chain uses TRBV30 with TRBJ1-2, with TRBD1 matching over 8 bases. The sequence derives from a middle-aged man with Graves' hyperthyroidism. Sequencing was performed on blood. The CDR3 reads CAWSVETGVYTF. In nucleotides, the CDR3 is TGTGCCTGGAGTGTAGAGACAGGGGTCTACACCTTC.